The sequence of this T cell receptor beta chain was determined in a study of T cell responses to AZD1222 COVID-19 vaccine (dated by TCRdb to the early 2020s). About the study as a whole: AZD1222 recipients with second doses at about 4 weeks or about 12 weeks were pooled, because spike-specific TCR depth and breadth did not differ between schedules. Trial participants were enrolled into age subgroups of 18-55, 56-69 and 70-plus years, which contained roughly 140, 27 and 60 TCR-sequenced participants, respectively. A total of 230 to 250 trial participants underwent TCR sequencing, of whom 200 to 220 had received two doses of AZD1222 and around 25 had received two doses of the MenACWY control vaccine. Study-wide conclusions, independent of this receptor: In the small 56-69-year group, the increase in depth fell short of significance, most likely because of low power. Most participants were white British and females outnumbered males, and the authors suggested that clonal diversity may have been underestimated. Only a handful of AZD1222 recipients were SARS-CoV-2 seropositive at baseline, limiting conclusions about previously exposed vaccinees. Epitopes outside the regions mutated in the B.1.351 and B.1.1.7 variants were reportedly recognized by nearly half of the unique spike-specific TCRs. After two AZD1222 doses, both the breadth and the depth of spike-specific TCRs were significantly higher than at day 0 and than in MenACWY recipients. CD4 TCRs associated with the vaccine covered the entire spike protein, and the dominant responses were in regions 160-218 and 743-854. No day 14 peak-response samples were available, so repertoires were characterized only after the peak T cell response.

About this clone: What this receptor recognizes is not known. Nothing much larger sits one base from this clone, and base qualities are not available.

The CDR3, from cysteine to phenylalanine, totals 19 residues. The kept DNA is CDR3 alone, 57 bases in frame from the first base. Via the germline V gene, CDR1 is SGHDT and CDR2 YYEEEE. The junction shows trimming of 1 base on V and 0 bases on J, plus 22 bases between the germline ends. The time point label for this specimen denotes: baseline before first vaccination. Vaccinee samples came from UK trials COV001 and COV002, including a single-blind randomized controlled phase 2/3 trial of AZD1222 (ChAdOx1 nCoV-19) in healthy adults. For TCRbeta chain sequencing, PBMC samples were collected from trial participants at day 0 and at day 28 after the second dose. The CDR3 regions of human TCRbeta chains were analyzed by immunosequencing. Concerning the study's data processing: TCRs in the repertoires were matched against a reference library of SARS-CoV-2-specific TCRs that had been generated with the MIRA antigen-specificity platform. Breadth was defined as the fraction of unique TCRs that were SARS-CoV-2-associated. Depth was defined as the fraction of total T cells that were SARS-CoV-2-associated. Using the MIRA data, every spike-specific TCR was mapped to the spike region that the TCR reacted to and assigned to either a CD4 or a CD8 class. Log10-transformed breadth and depth values were compared by one-way ANOVA with Sidak's multiple comparisons tests. Sourced from immuneACCESS, this table was stored by TCRdb with only in-frame sequences that have V and J called. A share of the clones is absent; for the studies checked, an unresolved V gene accounts for under half, and the remainder has no known explanation. The D gene and trimming were derived from the DNA, and the V and J assignments and clone size from that table. The sample profile shows about 120,000 clones; 88% of them were found once. Around 8.7% of the sample is held by the ten biggest clonotypes.

The specimen comprised peripheral blood, sampled on day 0 of AZD1222 vaccination. This TCR was recovered from an adult in good health. The rearranged chain carries TRBV5-6 and TRBJ1-1; TRBD1 is perhaps the D gene, given 5 matching bases. The DNA sequence is TGTGCCAGCAGCTTGACGGGATTTCTGGGGGTGCGTATGAACACTGAAGCTTTCTTT. It codes for CASSLTGFLGVRMNTEAFF.